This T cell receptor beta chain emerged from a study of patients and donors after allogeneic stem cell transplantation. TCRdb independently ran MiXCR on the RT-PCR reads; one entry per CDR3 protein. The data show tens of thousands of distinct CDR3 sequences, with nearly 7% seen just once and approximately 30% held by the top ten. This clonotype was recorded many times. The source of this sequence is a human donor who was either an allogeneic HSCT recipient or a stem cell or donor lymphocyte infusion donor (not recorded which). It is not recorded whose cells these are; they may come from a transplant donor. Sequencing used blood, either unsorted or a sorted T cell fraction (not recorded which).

CDR3 protein: CASSFSGTSGTVELFF. The CDR3 DNA sequence: TGCGCCAGCAGCTTTTCCGGGACTAGCGGGACGGTGGAGCTGTTTTTT. The V and J genes are TRBV5-1 and TRBJ2-2; 13 bases line up with TRBD2. CDR1 and CDR2 from the germline V gene are SGHRS and YFSETQ. This CDR3 spans 16 amino acids. V was pared by 2 bases and J by 10 bases, with 8 bases of the junction left unmatched.